Reported below is one TCR beta chain. As yet, its antigen is unknown. A single record per CDR3 protein comes from TCRdb applying MiXCR to the 5' RACE reads. The sample holds under 550,000 distinct CDR3 sequences, roughly 17% seen once. Germline V gives CDR1 GTSNPN, CDR2 SVGIG (reference sequence). CDR3 size: 11 residues. The V end lost 3 bases, the J end lost 4 bases, and 6 bases lay between the germline ends. The data belong to a study of T-cell memory formation after mild COVID-19. Points from the study as a whole: From day 15 to 85, contracting clones were balanced between CD4 and CD8, whereas later expanders leaned toward CD4+.

Sequenced material: PBMCs or a T cell subset sorted from them (not recorded which). The rearrangement joins TRBV30 to TRBJ2-5; D is ambiguous. The TCR comes from a man aged 18 to 29 who had mild COVID-19 (a few samples of this study predate the infection). Cell type and time point are not known. CDR3 residues: CAWSSAETQYF. The CDR3 DNA reads as TGTGCCTGGAGCTCGGCAGAGACCCAGTACTTC.